A single sample gave rise to the 26 T cell receptor beta chains below, sequenced in a study of shared clonotypes between healthy human individuals. The protocol was immunoSEQ multiplex PCR, while the TCRdb copy is restricted to in-frame clones and leaves out a portion. The data show 500,000 to 650,000 clones, roughly 79% seen once. The sequenced sample was PBMCs. These receptors came from a woman in her forties in good health. Some clones in this sample may be carry-over from other donors' samples.

The chain uses TRBV7-3 and TRBJ2-7; D is perhaps TRBD1 (6 bases). Germline V gives CDR1 SGHTA, CDR2 FQGTGA. The CDR3 runs 11 residues. The CDR3: CAWGPLGEQYF. For the CDR3, the DNA is TGTGCGTGGGGGCCTTTGGGGGAGCAGTACTTC.

The chain carries TRBV5-4 and TRBJ2-2; 9 bases are shared with TRBD2. The CDR3 sequence is 16 residues long. Per the germline V gene, CDR1 is SGHNT and CDR2 is YYREEE (reference sequence). Trimming removed 3 bases from V and 1 base from J; junction bases left unmatched: 4. In DNA form, the CDR3 reads TGTGCCAGCAGCTGGGGACTAGCAGTGAACACCGGGGAGCTGTTTTTT. This sequence encodes CASSWGLAVNTGELFF.

In nucleotides, the CDR3 is TGTGCCACCGCCCTCCGACAGGGGAGTACTGAAGCTTTCTTT. Translated, it gives CATALRQGSTEAFF. V usage is TRBV28 and J usage is TRBJ1-1, with 8 bases matching TRBD1. The CDR3 spans 14 residues. Trimming cost V 10 bases and J 5 bases; bases outside gene matches: 12. Germline assignment: CDR1 MDHEN and CDR2 SYDVKM. Full variable domain (remainder filled in from reference TRBV28 and TRBJ1-1): DVKVTQSSRYLVKRTGEKVFLECVQDMDHENMFWYRQDPGLGLRLIYFSYDVKMKEKGDIPEGYSVSREKKERFSLILESASTNQTSMYLCATALRQGSTEAFFGQGTRLTVV.

J is TRBJ2-3 and V is TRBV5-4; the D gene is possibly TRBD1 (5 bases). The CDR3 is 13 amino acids. Germline lookup yields CDR1 SGHNT and CDR2 YYREEE (reference sequence). V lost 4 bases and J 6 bases, leaving 12 bases between the germline ends. This CDR3 reads CASSGSRGDTQYF. Here the CDR3 DNA reads TGTGCCAGCAGCGGATCTAGGGGTGATACGCAGTATTTT.

Of note for this clone: A much bigger clone sits one base away, suggesting this may be a read error. The chain recombines TRBV9 with TRBJ1-2; 9 bases fit TRBD1. The CDR3 consists of 15 residues. Germline lookup yields CDR1 SGDLS and CDR2 YYNGEE. The DNA of the CDR3 is TGTGCCAGCAGCCCTCGGACAGGGGCGGGAAGTGGCTTCACCTTC. Residues: CASSPRTGAGSGFTF.

As regards this clone: An end of the junction differs from the germline gene, which may be a read error. The chain combines TRBV6-1 with TRBJ1-1, with D possibly TRBD1 on 5 matching bases. This CDR3 has 16 amino acids. CDR1 is MNHNS, CDR2 SASEGT, per germline. DNA for the CDR3: TGTGCCAGCAGTGAATATGTGGTTGAGGGGATCTCGGGGAGACACTTT. Encoded protein: CASSEYVVEGISGRHF.

The gene calls are TRBV4-2 and TRBJ2-1, with 8 bases lining up with TRBD2. With V trimmed by 0 bases and J by 2 bases, 6 bases remained unmatched. The germline V gene has CDR1 LGHNA and CDR2 YNFKEQ. The CDR3 contains 17 residues. DNA of the CDR3: TGTGCCAGCAGCCAAGATCGAACCGGGAGGGCCTACAATGAGCAGTTCTTC. Amino acids: CASSQDRTGRAYNEQFF.

The chain employs TRBV9 and TRBJ2-7; a possible D gene is TRBD2 (5 bases). Germline loops: CDR1 SGDLS, CDR2 YYNGEE. CDR3 length: 14 amino acids. The V end lost 0 bases, the J end lost 5 bases, and 12 bases lay between the germline ends. The chain's CDR3 is CASSVAGDSHEQYF. CDR3 nucleotide sequence: TGTGCCAGCAGCGTAGCCGGGGATTCGCACGAGCAGTACTTC.

The chain carries TRBV27 and TRBJ2-3; 9 bases align to TRBD2. Germline CDR1 reads MNHEY; CDR2 reads SMNVEV (reference sequence). V lost 6 bases to trimming and J lost 0 bases; unmatched junction nucleotides: 7. This CDR3 has 16 amino acids. CDR3 sequence reads: CASRTRLADSTDTQYF. The CDR3 nucleotides are TGTGCCAGCAGGACTCGACTAGCGGATAGCACAGATACGCAGTATTTT.

J is TRBJ2-7 and V is TRBV6-5, with D unclear. Germline values: CDR1 MNHEY, CDR2 SVGAGI. The CDR3 extends over 15 amino acids. Trimming cost V 0 bases and J 0 bases, with 9 bases left between them. The CDR3 is CASSYSGVSSYEQYF. DNA for the CDR3: TGTGCCAGCAGTTACTCCGGCGTCAGCTCCTACGAGCAGTACTTC.

The V gene is TRBV4-2, the J gene TRBJ2-1; 11 bases align to TRBD2. The germline CDR1 and CDR2 sequences are LGHNA and YNFKEQ. CDR3 length equals 17 residues. V trimming: 0 bases; J trimming: 9 bases; junction bases outside the gene matches: 10. DNA for the CDR3: TGTGCCAGCAGCCAAGAGGCGGCTAGCGGGAGGTTGGGTGAGCAGTTCTTC. Translated, it gives CASSQEAASGRLGEQFF.

This chain joins TRBV29-1 and TRBJ2-1; maybe TRBD2 (6 bases). This CDR3 spans 13 amino acids. V was pared by 1 base and J by 7 bases, with 11 bases between. Germline V gene lookup returns CDR1 SQVTM and CDR2 ANQGSEA. CDR3 DNA: TGCAGCGTTGAAGGTCCGGGAGTGAATGAGCAGTTCTTC. Protein sequence: CSVEGPGVNEQFF.

Regarding this clone: Within the sample, other DNA sequences also encode this same CDR3. The chain has TRBV19 and TRBJ2-5; D perhaps matches TRBD2 (6 bases). Per the germline V gene, CDR1 is LNHDA and CDR2 is SQIVND (reference sequence). The CDR3 has 14 amino acids. V dropped 4 bases and J dropped 3 bases, with 12 bases sitting between them. The CDR3 loop reads CASSTPGLKETQYF. CDR3 nucleotide sequence: TGTGCCAGTAGTACGCCGGGACTTAAAGAGACCCAGTACTTC.

This chain connects TRBV25-1 to TRBJ2-7, with 12 bases identical to TRBD2. The germline gives CDR1 MGHDK, CDR2 SYGVNS. With 4 bases clipped from V and 7 bases from J, the junction kept 8 bases outside the gene matches. The CDR3 has 15 residues. In nucleotides, the CDR3 is TGTGCCAGCAGTGGAGGGACTAGCGGGCCCGGGGAGCAGTACTTC. Encoded protein: CASSGGTSGPGEQYF.

This chain joins TRBV11-3 and TRBJ2-7; 10 bases agree with TRBD2. The V gene's germline CDR1 is SGHNT and CDR2 YENEEA. The CDR3 consists of 16 residues. V lost 1 base to trimming and J lost 4 bases; unmatched junction nucleotides: 7. The chain's CDR3 is CASSLGAAGGVYEQYF. DNA for the CDR3: TGTGCCAGCAGCTTAGGCGCAGCGGGAGGGGTTTACGAGCAGTACTTC.

This chain links TRBV2 with TRBJ1-2, with 8 bases matching TRBD1. V shed 4 bases, J shed 4 bases, and the junction held 5 bases outside the gene matches. There are 14 residues in the CDR3. Per the germline V gene, CDR1 is SNHLY and CDR2 is FYNNEI. The CDR3 spells CASSARTGFYGYTF. The CDR3 nucleotides read TGTGCCAGCAGTGCGAGGACAGGGTTCTATGGCTACACCTTC. The full variable domain, in which reference TRBV2 and TRBJ1-2 provide the parts outside the CDR3, is EPEVTQTPSHQVTQMGQEVILRCVPISNHLYFYWYRQILGQKVEFLVSFYNNEISEKSEIFDDQFSVERPDGSNFTLKIRSTKLEDSAMYFCASSARTGFYGYTFGSGTRLTVV.

This clone was detected once. J is TRBJ2-3 and V is TRBV5-8, with 13 positions matching TRBD2. CDR1 and CDR2 (germline): SGHTS, YDEGEE. V was clipped by 3 bases and J by 6 bases; unmatched bases: 10. The CDR3 has 17 amino acids. In nucleotides, the CDR3 is TGTGCCAGCAGCTGGACTAGCGGGAGTGTACCCCGCGATACGCAGTATTTT. It specifies CASSWTSGSVPRDTQYF.

The J gene is TRBJ2-2, the V gene TRBV19; 11 nucleotides agree with TRBD1. The CDR3 has 16 amino acids. Germline CDR1 LNHDA, CDR2 SQIVND (reference sequence). With V trimmed by 5 bases and J by 3 bases, 5 bases remained unmatched. Here the CDR3 DNA reads TGTGCCAGTAGTGTATGGACAGGGGGCCACACCGGGGAGCTGTTTTTT. This translates into CASSVWTGGHTGELFF.

V gene TRBV6-6 combines with J gene TRBJ2-1; 10 bases agree with TRBD1. With V trimmed by 7 bases and J by 5 bases, 11 bases remained unmatched. The CDR3 runs to 16 residues. In germline, CDR1 is MNHNY, CDR2 SVGAGI (reference sequence). The CDR3 protein is CASTRTGGTENNEQFF. CDR3 DNA sequence: TGTGCCAGCACCAGGACAGGGGGAACCGAAAACAATGAGCAGTTCTTC.

This clone appeared a few times. The rearrangement joins TRBV7-2 to TRBJ2-3; 14 nucleotides line up with TRBD2. V lost 1 base and J lost 8; bases outside the gene matches: 8. Germline values: CDR1 SGHTA, CDR2 FQGNSA. The CDR3 is 17 residues long. The CDR3 spells CASSLEVGLAGVGTQYF. The CDR3 DNA follows: TGTGCCAGCAGCTTAGAGGTGGGACTAGCGGGAGTCGGTACGCAGTATTTT.

The chain recombines TRBV28 with TRBJ1-3; D not certain. There are 17 residues in the CDR3. V was clipped by 6 bases and J by 0 bases, with 18 bases between them. Germline V gives CDR1 MDHEN, CDR2 SYDVKM. The CDR3 reads CASSRVPGRVSGNTIYF. CDR3 nucleotides: TGTGCCAGCAGCCGTGTCCCAGGACGGGTCTCTGGAAACACCATATATTTT.

CDR3 sequence (DNA): TGTGCCATCAGTGACAGGGGAGCCAAAAACATTCAGTACTTC. It is translated as CAISDRGAKNIQYF. The rearrangement uses TRBV10-3 and TRBJ2-4, with a weak D call TRBD1 (6 bases). Germline CDR1 reads ENHRY; CDR2 reads SYGVKD. The CDR3 is made up of 14 amino acids. Trimming cost V 3 bases and J 0 bases, with 6 bases left between them.

The chain employs TRBV5-1 and TRBJ1-2; TRBD1 matches 10 bases. The CDR3 contains 14 residues. V was clipped by 3 bases and J by 5 bases; unmatched bases: 4. The germline V gene has CDR1 SGHRS and CDR2 YFSETQ. In DNA, the CDR3 is TGCGCCAGCAGCTCAAGACAGGGGGCTTATGGCTACACCTTC. Translated, it gives CASSSRQGAYGYTF.

The chain employs TRBV5-6 and TRBJ1-2; no clear D gene. Germline CDR1 and CDR2: SGHDT and YYEEEE. There are 12 residues in the CDR3. V dropped 0 bases and J dropped 5 bases, with 5 bases sitting between them. The CDR3 sequence is CASSLGQYGYTF. DNA of the CDR3: TGTGCCAGCAGCTTGGGTCAGTATGGCTACACCTTC.

The chain couples TRBV5-1 to TRBJ1-1; D is ambiguous. Trimming took 0 bases from V and 5 from J, leaving 14 bases between them. Germline loops: CDR1 SGHRS, CDR2 YFSETQ. The CDR3 is 15 residues long. CDR3 residues: CASSLEVRVGTEAFF. CDR3 nucleotide sequence: TGCGCCAGCAGCTTGGAGGTTAGGGTTGGGACTGAAGCTTTCTTT.

The chain links TRBV5-1 to TRBJ1-1; D is ambiguous. The germline V and J ends were trimmed by 1 base and 1 base, with 8 bases remaining between them. The CDR3 extends over 14 amino acids. From germline, CDR1 is SGHRS and CDR2 YFSETQ. CDR3 sequence: CASSLYNRNTEAFF. CDR3 coding DNA: TGCGCCAGCAGCTTGTATAACAGGAACACTGAAGCTTTCTTT.